This is a list of T cell receptor beta chains from one sample in a study of T cell responses to AZD1222 COVID-19 vaccine. The data were produced by immunoSEQ multiplex PCR, yet TCRdb's version contains in-frame clones alone and is incomplete. The sample has some 150,000 clones; about 87% are singletons. The sample was peripheral blood, taken on day 0 of AZD1222 vaccination. These receptors came from an adult in good health. Each CDR3 is given with its conserved first and last residue. Fields, in order: D gene, J gene, clone size, V gene, CDR3 protein, CDR3 DNA. D genes are given only for firm matches. Clone size is shown for a subset of rows, as once, few, many or a class of expanded clone.

D gene: NA
J gene: TRBJ2-7
clone size: NA
V gene: TRBV9
CDR3 protein: CASSEQAGEQYF
CDR3 DNA: TGTGCCAGCAGCGAACAGGCTGGCGAGCAGTACTTC

D gene: TRBD1
J gene: TRBJ1-1
clone size: few
V gene: TRBV29-1
CDR3 protein: CSVNRGMNTEAFF
CDR3 DNA: TGCAGCGTCAACAGGGGTATGAACACTGAAGCTTTCTTT

D gene: NA
J gene: TRBJ2-3
clone size: NA
V gene: TRBV5-1
CDR3 protein: CASSGGGYSTDTQYF
CDR3 DNA: TGCGCCAGCAGCGGAGGGGGGTATAGCACAGATACGCAGTATTTT

D gene: NA
J gene: TRBJ2-3
clone size: NA
V gene: TRBV7-7
CDR3 protein: CASSLRGVDTDTQYF
CDR3 DNA: TGTGCTAGCAGCTTACGCGGGGTGGACACAGATACGCAGTATTTT

D gene: TRBD2
J gene: TRBJ2-2
clone size: few
V gene: TRBV6-5
CDR3 protein: CASSYLTSGRPGELFF
CDR3 DNA: TGTGCCAGCAGTTACTTGACTAGCGGGAGGCCCGGGGAGCTGTTTTTT

D gene: NA
J gene: TRBJ1-1
clone size: NA
V gene: TRBV6-1
CDR3 protein: CASSEWGGTEAFF
CDR3 DNA: TGTGCCAGCAGTGAGTGGGGAGGCACTGAAGCTTTCTTT

D gene: NA
J gene: TRBJ2-3
clone size: NA
V gene: TRBV28
CDR3 protein: CASSVVPPTDTQYF
CDR3 DNA: TGTGCCAGCAGTGTTGTCCCTCCAACAGATACGCAGTATTTT

D gene: NA
J gene: TRBJ1-5
clone size: NA
V gene: TRBV7-2
CDR3 protein: CASSSVDNSNQPQHF
CDR3 DNA: TGTGCCAGCAGCTCGGTAGACAATAGCAATCAGCCCCAGCATTTT

D gene: NA
J gene: TRBJ2-1
clone size: NA
V gene: TRBV10-3
CDR3 protein: CAISGRDNSYNEQFF
CDR3 DNA: TGTGCCATCAGTGGCCGGGACAACTCCTACAATGAGCAGTTCTTC

D gene: TRBD2
J gene: TRBJ2-1
clone size: NA
V gene: TRBV7-9
CDR3 protein: CASSPPSGYSYNEQFF
CDR3 DNA: TGTGCCAGCAGCCCACCTAGCGGTTACTCCTACAATGAGCAGTTCTTC

D gene: NA
J gene: TRBJ1-4
clone size: NA
V gene: TRBV5-1
CDR3 protein: CASSLETAAANEKLFF
CDR3 DNA: TGCGCCAGCAGCTTGGAAACGGCCGCAGCTAATGAAAAACTGTTTTTT

D gene: TRBD2
J gene: TRBJ2-7
clone size: NA
V gene: TRBV7-9
CDR3 protein: CASSHERGGRAIAFYEQYF
CDR3 DNA: TGTGCCAGCAGCCACGAACGAGGCGGGAGGGCGATAGCCTTCTACGAGCAGTACTTC

D gene: TRBD1
J gene: TRBJ2-1
clone size: NA
V gene: TRBV7-9
CDR3 protein: CASSLEGTAYNEQFF
CDR3 DNA: TGTGCCAGCAGCTTAGAAGGGACAGCCTACAATGAGCAGTTCTTC

D gene: TRBD1
J gene: TRBJ1-6
clone size: NA
V gene: TRBV30
CDR3 protein: CAWSHLGTGSAPLHF
CDR3 DNA: TGTGCCTGGAGCCACTTAGGGACAGGCTCGGCACCCCTCCACTTT

D gene: NA
J gene: TRBJ2-7
clone size: once
V gene: TRBV23-1
CDR3 protein: CASSQYQGLRHEQYF
CDR3 DNA: TGCGCCAGCAGTCAATATCAAGGGCTACGTCACGAGCAGTACTTC

D gene: NA
J gene: TRBJ2-7
clone size: once
V gene: TRBV19
CDR3 protein: CASSVGGPSSYEQYF
CDR3 DNA: TGTGCCAGTAGTGTAGGGGGGCCTAGCTCCTACGAGCAGTACTTC

D gene: TRBD1
J gene: TRBJ1-5
clone size: NA
V gene: TRBV27
CDR3 protein: CASSQGANQPQHF
CDR3 DNA: TGTGCCAGCTCACAGGGGGCCAATCAGCCCCAGCATTTT

D gene: NA
J gene: TRBJ2-2
clone size: NA
V gene: TRBV18
CDR3 protein: CASSPASGPTGELFF
CDR3 DNA: TGTGCCAGCTCACCAGCTTCGGGACCCACCGGGGAGCTGTTTTTT

D gene: TRBD2
J gene: TRBJ2-2
clone size: NA
V gene: TRBV4-1
CDR3 protein: CASSLTGLAGTGELFF
CDR3 DNA: TGCGCCAGCAGCCTAACCGGACTAGCGGGAACCGGGGAGCTGTTTTTT

D gene: NA
J gene: TRBJ2-1
clone size: few
V gene: TRBV14
CDR3 protein: CASSRLEVPYNEQFF
CDR3 DNA: TGTGCCAGCAGCCGGCTGGAAGTCCCCTACAATGAGCAGTTCTTC

D gene: NA
J gene: TRBJ1-6
clone size: few
V gene: TRBV11-2
CDR3 protein: CASSPLASPLHF
CDR3 DNA: TGTGCCAGCAGCCCCCTTGCTTCACCCCTCCACTTT

D gene: NA
J gene: TRBJ1-1
clone size: NA
V gene: TRBV7-2
CDR3 protein: CASSFGSRVNAEAFF
CDR3 DNA: TGTGCCAGCAGCTTCGGGTCACGGGTGAACGCTGAAGCTTTCTTT

D gene: TRBD2
J gene: TRBJ2-1
clone size: once
V gene: TRBV10-3
CDR3 protein: CAISEVAGAGNEQFF
CDR3 DNA: TGTGCCATCAGTGAGGTAGCGGGAGCGGGCAATGAGCAGTTCTTC